The sequence of this TCR beta chain was determined in a study of cytomegalovirus exposure and HLA in healthy donors. The study's findings and limits: Researchers catalogued some 160 TCR beta chains as cytomegalovirus-associated. For cytomegalovirus status, the classifier reportedly gave diagnoses with high specificity and sensitivity. Under in vitro conditions, three CMV-associated chains were confirmed as specific for CMV antigens.

The CDR3 is made up of 15 amino acids. V shed 4 bases and J 2 bases; nucleotides not matched to a gene: 5. Germline loops: CDR1 SGDLS, CDR2 YYNGEE. Libraries were prepared by immunoSEQ multiplex PCR; TCRdb keeps only in-frame clonotypes and omits some of them. Here the sample spans about 240,000 clones, approximately 90% being singletons. Details on this clone: What it binds is unknown.

The chain carries TRBV9 and TRBJ2-7, with 11 bases matching TRBD2. Sequencing used PBMCs. The clonotype comes from a man aged 18 to 30 in good health and CMV-seronegative. CDR3 region: CASSIGTSGPYEQYF. CDR3 nucleotides: TGTGCCAGCAGCATTGGGACTAGCGGTCCCTACGAGCAGTACTTC.